The clone carrying this T cell receptor (beta chain) was counted only a few times. Its antigen is not known. This specimen belongs to a study of cytomegalovirus exposure and HLA in healthy donors. Study-wide background: Tens of millions of unique TCRs from HLA-typed donors were held in an early release of data.

Overall study findings and caveats: In a later analysis, CMV-associated beta chains were mostly HLA-associated, it appeared. The authors reported that TCR beta sequences could predict HLA-A and HLA-B alleles. These predictions were accurate for most subjects in the first cohort.

Researchers ran the PCR with 60 Vbeta and 13 Jbeta primers. Per the authors' pipeline: It was a later analysis that counted roughly 80 million unique TCR beta chains, of which roughly 11 million were shared. Libraries were prepared by immunoSEQ multiplex PCR; TCRdb keeps only in-frame clonotypes and omits some of them. Clonal size and the V and J genes are those of that table, whereas D and trimming came from the DNA. The data contain roughly 180,000 clones, about 9.4% of them singletons. Looked up from germline, CDR1 is SNHLY and CDR2 is FYNNEI. This CDR3 is built from 12 residues. Deletions cut 6 bases from V and 9 bases from J, with 12 bases between.

The genes are TRBV2 and TRBJ2-1; D might be TRBD2 (5 bases). This clonotype originated in a woman aged 25 to 39 in good health and CMV-seropositive. The specimen sequenced was PBMCs. The CDR3 nucleotides are TGTGCCAGCAGCAGGCTAGCCGGTGAGCAGTTCTTC. Its translation is CASSRLAGEQFF.